This T cell receptor (beta chain) was identified in a study of shared clonotypes between healthy human individuals. Profiled with immunoSEQ multiplex PCR; TCRdb holds only in-frame clones, not every one. This sample has approximately 1.1 million clones, with 70% to 80% found just once. Study outcomes and limitations: Non-shared clonotypes displayed generation probabilities falling below those of clonotypes present in all four donors.

Germline V gene data show CDR1 as SGHDT and CDR2 as YYEEEE. Between the trimmed V and J ends, which lost 0 bases and 2 bases, there was a span of 11 bases. The CDR3 consists of 15 residues. About this clone: Its antigen is currently unknown.

This chain links TRBV5-6 with TRBJ2-5; D assignment may be TRBD1 or TRBD2 (5 bases each). The sample was memory CD4+ T cells from PBMCs. Subset specified: CD45RA-negative fraction. This receptor was obtained from a man between 18 and 29 years old in good health. Some clones in this sample may be carry-over from other donors' samples. The CDR3 is CASSLDRGLQETQYF. The CDR3 DNA sequence: TGTGCCAGCAGCTTGGATCGGGGCCTGCAAGAGACCCAGTACTTC.